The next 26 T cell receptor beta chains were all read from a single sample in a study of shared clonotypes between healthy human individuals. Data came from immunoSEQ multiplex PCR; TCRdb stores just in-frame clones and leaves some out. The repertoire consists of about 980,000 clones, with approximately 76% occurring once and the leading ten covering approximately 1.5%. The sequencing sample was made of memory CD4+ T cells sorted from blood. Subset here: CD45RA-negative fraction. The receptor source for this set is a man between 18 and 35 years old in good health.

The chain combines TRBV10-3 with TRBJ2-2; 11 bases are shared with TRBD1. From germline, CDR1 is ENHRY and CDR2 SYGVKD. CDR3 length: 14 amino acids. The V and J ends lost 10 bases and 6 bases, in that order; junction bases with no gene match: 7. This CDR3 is CANSGQGVPGELFF. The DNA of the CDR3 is TGTGCCAACTCGGGACAGGGGGTTCCCGGGGAGCTGTTTTTT.

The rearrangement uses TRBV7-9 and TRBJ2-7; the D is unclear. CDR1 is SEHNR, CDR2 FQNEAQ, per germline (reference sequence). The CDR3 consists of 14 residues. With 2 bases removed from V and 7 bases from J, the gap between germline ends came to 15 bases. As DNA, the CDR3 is TGTGCCAGCAGCTTATCGGCAGGCTTAGGGGAGCAGTACTTC. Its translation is CASSLSAGLGEQYF.

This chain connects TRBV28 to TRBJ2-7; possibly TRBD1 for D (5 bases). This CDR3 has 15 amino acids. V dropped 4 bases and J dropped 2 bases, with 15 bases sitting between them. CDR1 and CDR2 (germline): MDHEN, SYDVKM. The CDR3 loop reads CASSSGQLPTYEQYF. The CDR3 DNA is TGTGCCAGCAGTTCCGGACAACTGCCGACCTACGAGCAGTACTTC.

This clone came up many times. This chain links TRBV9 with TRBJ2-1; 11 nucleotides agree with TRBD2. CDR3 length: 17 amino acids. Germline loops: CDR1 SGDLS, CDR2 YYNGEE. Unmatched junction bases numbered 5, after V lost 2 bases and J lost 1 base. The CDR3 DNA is TGTGCCAGCAGCGTGAGCTTAGCGGGAGGGTCCTACAATGAGCAGTTCTTC. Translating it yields CASSVSLAGGSYNEQFF. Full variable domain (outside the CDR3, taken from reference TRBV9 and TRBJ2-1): DSGVTQTPKHLITATGQRVTLRCSPRSGDLSVYWYQQSLDQGLQFLIQYYNGEERAKGNILERFSAQQFPDLHSELNLSSLELGDSALYFCASSVSLAGGSYNEQFFGPGTRLTVL.

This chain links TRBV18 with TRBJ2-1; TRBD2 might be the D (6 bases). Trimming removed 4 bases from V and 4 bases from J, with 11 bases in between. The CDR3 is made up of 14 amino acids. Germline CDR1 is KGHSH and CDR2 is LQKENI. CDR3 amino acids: CASSLTEGYNEQFF. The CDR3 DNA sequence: TGTGCCAGCTCACTCACGGAGGGATACAATGAGCAGTTCTTC. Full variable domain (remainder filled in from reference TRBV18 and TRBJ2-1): NAGVMQNPRHLVRRRGQEARLRCSPMKGHSHVYWYRQLPEEGLKFMVYLQKENIIDESGMPKERFSAEFPKEGPSILRIQQVVRGDSAAYFCASSLTEGYNEQFFGPGTRLTVL.

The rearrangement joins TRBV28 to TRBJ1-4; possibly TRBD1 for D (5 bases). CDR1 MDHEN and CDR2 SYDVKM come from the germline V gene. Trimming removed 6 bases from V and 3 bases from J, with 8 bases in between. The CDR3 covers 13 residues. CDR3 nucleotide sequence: TGTGCCAGCAGGGGGCAGTCTAATGAAAAACTGTTTTTT. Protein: CASRGQSNEKLFF.

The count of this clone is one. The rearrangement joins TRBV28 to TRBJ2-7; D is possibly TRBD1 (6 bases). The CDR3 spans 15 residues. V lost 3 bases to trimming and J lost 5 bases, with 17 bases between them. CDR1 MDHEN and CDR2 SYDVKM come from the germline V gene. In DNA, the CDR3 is TGTGCCAGCAGTTTTTATCGAGAAGACAGGAACGAGCAGTACTTC. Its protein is CASSFYREDRNEQYF.

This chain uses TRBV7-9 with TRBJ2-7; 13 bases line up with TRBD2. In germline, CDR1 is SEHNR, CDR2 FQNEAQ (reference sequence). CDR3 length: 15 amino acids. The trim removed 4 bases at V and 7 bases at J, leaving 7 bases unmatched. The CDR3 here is CASSSRTSGSREQYF. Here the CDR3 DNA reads TGTGCCAGCAGCTCACGGACTAGCGGGAGTAGGGAGCAGTACTTC.

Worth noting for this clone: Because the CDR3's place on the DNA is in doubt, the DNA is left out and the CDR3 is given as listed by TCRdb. The CDR3 protein is CASSFLWENQETQYF. This sequence joins TRBV11-2 and TRBJ2-5; the table's D call of TRBD2 was not tested on the DNA. The germline V gene has CDR1 SGHAT and CDR2 FQNNGV. A total of 15 residues make up the CDR3, ends included.

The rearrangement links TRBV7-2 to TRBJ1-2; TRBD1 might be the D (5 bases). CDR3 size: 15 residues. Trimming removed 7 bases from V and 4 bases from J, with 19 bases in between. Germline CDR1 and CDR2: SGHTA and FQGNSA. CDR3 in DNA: TGTGCCAGCAAACCGGCCGGGGGGAACGCCTATGGCTACACCTTC. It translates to CASKPAGGNAYGYTF.

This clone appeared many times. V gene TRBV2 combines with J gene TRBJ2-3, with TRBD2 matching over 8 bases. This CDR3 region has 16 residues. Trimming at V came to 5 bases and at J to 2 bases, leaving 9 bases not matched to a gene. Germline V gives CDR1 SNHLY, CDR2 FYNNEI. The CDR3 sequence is CASSPFLSGVTDTQYF. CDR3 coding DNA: TGTGCCAGCAGTCCCTTCCTTAGCGGGGTCACAGATACGCAGTATTTT.

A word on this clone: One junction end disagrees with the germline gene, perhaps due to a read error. This CDR3 is CASQAERTSNEQYF. Here the CDR3 DNA reads TGTGCCAGCCAAGCGGAGCGAACCTCCAACGAGCAGTACTTC. This chain links TRBV7-9 with TRBJ2-7, with D tentatively TRBD2 (5 bases). The CDR3 is 14 residues long. Germline CDR1 is SEHNR and CDR2 is FQNEAQ (reference sequence).

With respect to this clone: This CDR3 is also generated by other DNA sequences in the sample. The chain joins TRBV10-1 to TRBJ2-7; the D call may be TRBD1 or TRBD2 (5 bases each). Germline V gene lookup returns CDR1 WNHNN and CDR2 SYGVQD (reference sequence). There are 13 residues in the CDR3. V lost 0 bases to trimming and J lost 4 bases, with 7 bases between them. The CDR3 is CASSESGRYEQYF. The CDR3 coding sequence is TGCGCCAGCAGTGAGTCGGGACGGTACGAGCAGTACTTC.

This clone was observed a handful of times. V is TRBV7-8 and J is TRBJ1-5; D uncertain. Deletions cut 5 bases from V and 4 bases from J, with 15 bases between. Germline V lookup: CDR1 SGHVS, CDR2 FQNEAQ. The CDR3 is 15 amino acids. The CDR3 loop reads CASSLLEGINQPQHF. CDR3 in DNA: TGTGCCAGCAGCCTACTTGAGGGAATTAATCAGCCCCAGCATTTT.

Here the CDR3 DNA reads TGTGCCAGCAGCTTGAGGGACAGACAAGAGACCCAGTACTTC. It specifies CASSLRDRQETQYF. J is TRBJ2-5 and V is TRBV5-6; 7 bases align to TRBD1. Germline V CDR1 and CDR2: SGHDT, YYEEEE. CDR3 length: 14 amino acids. V lost 1 base and J lost 2; bases outside the gene matches: 2.

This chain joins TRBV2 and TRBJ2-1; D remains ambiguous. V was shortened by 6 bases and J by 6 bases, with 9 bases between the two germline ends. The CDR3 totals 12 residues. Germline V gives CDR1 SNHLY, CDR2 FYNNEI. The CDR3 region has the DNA TGTGCCAGCAGGGGCGGTTTCAATGAGCAGTTCTTC. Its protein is CASRGGFNEQFF.

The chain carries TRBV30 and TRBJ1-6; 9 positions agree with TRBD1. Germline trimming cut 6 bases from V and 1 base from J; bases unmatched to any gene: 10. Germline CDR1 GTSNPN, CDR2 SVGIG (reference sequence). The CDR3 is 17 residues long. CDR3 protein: CACSRRTGVSYNSPLHF. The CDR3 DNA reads TGTGCCTGTAGCAGGAGGACAGGGGTGTCCTATAATTCACCCCTCCACTTT.

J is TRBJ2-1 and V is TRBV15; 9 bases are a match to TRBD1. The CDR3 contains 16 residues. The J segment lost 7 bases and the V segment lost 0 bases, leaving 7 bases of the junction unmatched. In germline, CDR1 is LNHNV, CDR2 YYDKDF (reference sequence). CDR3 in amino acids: CATSRDGRTGANEQFF. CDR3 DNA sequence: TGTGCCACCAGCAGAGATGGCAGGACAGGGGCAAATGAGCAGTTCTTC.

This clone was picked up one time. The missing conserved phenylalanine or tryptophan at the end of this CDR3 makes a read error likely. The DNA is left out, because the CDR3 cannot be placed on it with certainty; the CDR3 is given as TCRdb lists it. CDR3 loop: CASKSFPAGKEIQL. The chain employs TRBV5-1 and TRBJ2-7; the tabulated D call, TRBD2, remains unverified against the DNA. The CDR3 comprises 14 residues, both ends counted. Germline V lookup: CDR1 SGHRS, CDR2 YFSETQ.

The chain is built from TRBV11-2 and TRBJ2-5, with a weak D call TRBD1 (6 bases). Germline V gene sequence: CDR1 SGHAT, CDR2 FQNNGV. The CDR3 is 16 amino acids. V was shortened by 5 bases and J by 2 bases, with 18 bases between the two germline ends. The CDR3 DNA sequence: TGTGCCAGCAGCCGCAATAGGGGGACGACTCAAGAGACCCAGTACTTC. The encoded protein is CASSRNRGTTQETQYF.

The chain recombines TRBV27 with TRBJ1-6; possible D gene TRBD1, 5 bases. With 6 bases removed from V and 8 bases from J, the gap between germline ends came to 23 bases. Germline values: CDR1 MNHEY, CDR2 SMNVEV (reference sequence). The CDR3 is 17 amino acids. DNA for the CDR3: TGTGCCAGCAGACTTGACCCAGGGAATAAGAGGGATTCACCCCTCCACTTT. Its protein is CASRLDPGNKRDSPLHF.

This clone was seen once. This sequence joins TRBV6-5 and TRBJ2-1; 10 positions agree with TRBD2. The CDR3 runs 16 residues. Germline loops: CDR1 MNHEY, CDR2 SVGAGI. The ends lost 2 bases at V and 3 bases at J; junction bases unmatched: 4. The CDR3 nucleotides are TGTGCCAGCAGTTACCGCCGACTAGCGGGCTACAATGAGCAGTTCTTC. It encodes CASSYRRLAGYNEQFF.

CDR3 nucleotide sequence: TGTGCCAGTAGTACCCGGACTAGCGGGACGTTAGATGAGCAGTTCTTC. Translated: CASSTRTSGTLDEQFF. The genes are TRBV19 and TRBJ2-1; 12 positions agree with TRBD2. Germline assignment: CDR1 LNHDA and CDR2 SQIVND (reference sequence). V gave up 4 bases and J gave up 8 bases; unmatched junction bases: 9. This CDR3 spans 16 amino acids.

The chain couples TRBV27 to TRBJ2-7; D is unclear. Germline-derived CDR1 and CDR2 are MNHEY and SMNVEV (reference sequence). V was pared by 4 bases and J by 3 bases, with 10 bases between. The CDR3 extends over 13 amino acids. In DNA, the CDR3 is TGTGCCAGCAGTTCCCTACCCAGCTACGAGCAGTACTTC. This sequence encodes CASSSLPSYEQYF.

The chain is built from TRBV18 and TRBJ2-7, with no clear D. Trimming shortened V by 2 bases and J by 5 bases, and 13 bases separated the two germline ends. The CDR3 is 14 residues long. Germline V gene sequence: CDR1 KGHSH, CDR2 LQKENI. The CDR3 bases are TGTGCCAGCTCACCATCAATATTCGTCGACGAGCAGTACTTC. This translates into CASSPSIFVDEQYF.

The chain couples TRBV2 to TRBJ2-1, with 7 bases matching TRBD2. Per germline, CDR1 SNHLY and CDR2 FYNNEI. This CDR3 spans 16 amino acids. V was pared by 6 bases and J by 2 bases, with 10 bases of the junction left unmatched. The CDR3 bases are TGTGCCAGCAGGGGCCCCGCGGGGGAACCCTACAATGAGCAGTTCTTC. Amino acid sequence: CASRGPAGEPYNEQFF.